This T cell receptor (beta chain) was sequenced in a study of human T cells and chemical hapten exposure. TCRdb re-derived calls from the RACE reads in MiXCR, one entry per CDR3 protein. The sample includes about 190,000 distinct CDR3 sequences, approximately 24% of them seen just once. Time point denoted: patch test 3, about 24 weeks after DPC sensitization. Treatment of the sample: therapeutic diphenylcyclopropenone sensitization with weekly scalp DPC. General study findings and limits: No change in TCRs above 1 in 1000 frequency was produced by DPC sensitization.

This clonotype was seen ten or more times. Its antigen is unidentified. CDR1 and CDR2 from the germline V gene are MNHEY and SMNVEV (reference sequence). V shed 10 bases and J 6 bases; nucleotides not matched to a gene: 13. The CDR3 covers 14 residues. This sequence was found in a woman aged 40 to 49 with alopecia areata. Some clones in this sample may be carry-over from other donors' samples. J is TRBJ2-7 and V is TRBV27, with 9 bases aligning to TRBD1. Sequences were derived from whole blood, sampled in connection with sensitization to the hapten diphenylcyclopropenone (DPC). The CDR3 nucleotides read TGTGCCACCGCACCGGGACAGGGTTTGGTCGAGCAGTACTTC. Translated, it gives CATAPGQGLVEQYF.